This note documents a single TCR beta chain sequence. Its antigen is not identified. These data come from a study of shared clonotypes between healthy human individuals. The wider study: A donor's plate count was three for CD4 naive and three for CD4 memory; CD8 naive had two and CD8 memory one.

The trim removed 4 bases at V and 0 bases at J, leaving 13 bases unmatched. Germline assignment: CDR1 SGHNT and CDR2 YYREEE (reference sequence). There are 17 residues in the CDR3. The authors divided CD4+ cells into CD45RA+ naive and CD45RA-negative memory subsets. Regarding the study as a whole: Though the depth was large, rarefaction showed that sorted-subset sequencing was incomplete.

Repertoires were generated with immunoSEQ multiplex PCR, while TCRdb's copy carries only in-frame clones and drops some. The sample lists 2 million to 2.5 million clones; 80% to 95% were seen once. This sequence originates from a man between 18 and 29 years old in good health. Some clones in this sample may be carry-over from other donors' samples. V and J are TRBV5-4 and TRBJ2-7; 7 bases match TRBD2. Source material: naive CD4+ T cells from PBMCs. Documented subset: CD45RA+ positively selected. Here the CDR3 DNA reads TGTGCCAGCAGCCGTGGCCGGGGGAGCGGGGTCTCCTACGAGCAGTACTTC. Translating gives CASSRGRGSGVSYEQYF.